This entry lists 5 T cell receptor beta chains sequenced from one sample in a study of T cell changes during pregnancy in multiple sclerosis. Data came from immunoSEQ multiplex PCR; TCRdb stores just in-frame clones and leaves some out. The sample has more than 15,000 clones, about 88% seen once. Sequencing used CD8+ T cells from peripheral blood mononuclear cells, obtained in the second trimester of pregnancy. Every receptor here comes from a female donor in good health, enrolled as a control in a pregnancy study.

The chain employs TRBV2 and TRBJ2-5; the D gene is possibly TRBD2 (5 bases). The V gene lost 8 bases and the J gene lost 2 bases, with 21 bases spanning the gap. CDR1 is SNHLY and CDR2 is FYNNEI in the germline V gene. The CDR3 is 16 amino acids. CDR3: CASCSRAPRVQETQYF. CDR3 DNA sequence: TGTGCCAGCTGTTCCCGGGCGCCGAGGGTTCAAGAGACCCAGTACTTC.

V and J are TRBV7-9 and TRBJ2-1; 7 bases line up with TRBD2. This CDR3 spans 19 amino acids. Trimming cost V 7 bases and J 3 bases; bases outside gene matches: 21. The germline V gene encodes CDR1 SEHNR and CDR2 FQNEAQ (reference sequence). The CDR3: CASTRLSGPAGLGYNEQFF. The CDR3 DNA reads TGTGCCAGCACCCGACTTAGCGGGCCGGCGGGGTTGGGCTACAATGAGCAGTTCTTC.

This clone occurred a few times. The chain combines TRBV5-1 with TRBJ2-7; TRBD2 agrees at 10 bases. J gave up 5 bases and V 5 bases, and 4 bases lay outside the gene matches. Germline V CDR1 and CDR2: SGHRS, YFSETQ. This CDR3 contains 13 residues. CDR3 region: CASRGLAYHEQYF. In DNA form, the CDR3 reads TGCGCCAGCAGGGGACTAGCGTACCACGAGCAGTACTTC.

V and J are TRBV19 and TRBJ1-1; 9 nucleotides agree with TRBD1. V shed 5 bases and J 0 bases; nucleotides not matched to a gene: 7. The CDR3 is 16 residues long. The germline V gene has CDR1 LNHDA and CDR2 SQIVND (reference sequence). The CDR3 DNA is TGTGCCAGTAGTTCCCAGACAGGGGGTATGAACACTGAAGCTTTCTTT. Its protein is CASSSQTGGMNTEAFF.

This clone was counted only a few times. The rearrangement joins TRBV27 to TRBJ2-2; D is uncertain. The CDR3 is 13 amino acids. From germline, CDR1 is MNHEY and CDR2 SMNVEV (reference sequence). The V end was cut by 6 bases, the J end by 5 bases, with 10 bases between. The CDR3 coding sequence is TGTGCCAGCAGCCAGCAGGCGACCGGGGAGCTGTTTTTT. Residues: CASSQQATGELFF.